The clone carrying this TCR beta chain was detected only a few times. What it binds is not known. Other DNA sequences in the same sample also yield this CDR3. This CDR3 contains 11 residues. V dropped 3 bases and J dropped 4 bases, with 1 base sitting between them. Germline V gene sequence: CDR1 MNHEY, CDR2 SMNVEV (reference sequence). This sample was included in a study of CD4+ T cells in melanoma. This table comes from immunoSEQ multiplex PCR, and its TCRdb copy is limited to in-frame clones, with some not included. The repertoire holds over 3,500 clones, with approximately 66% as singletons. General study findings and limits: A reported correlation linked neoantigen-specific CD4+ T cells to CD8+, macrophage and B cell function. Neoantigen-specific CD4+ T cells in melanoma reportedly had diverse differentiation states.

Sequenced input: cells from a culture (not recorded whether cultured in vitro). The chain employs TRBV27 and TRBJ2-1, with D uncertain. The sequence was obtained from a human donor with melanoma. The CDR3: CASSLYNEQFF. In nucleotides, the CDR3 is TGTGCCAGCAGTTTGTACAATGAGCAGTTCTTC.